This T cell receptor beta chain emerged from a study of sequential checkpoint blockade in melanoma. Whole-study context: DNA from some 84 pretreatment tumor samples underwent TCRβ immunosequencing. Study results and limitations: Patients with week-13 increases in T-cell fraction and clonality benefited about 30 times more often.

This CDR3 spans 15 amino acids. CDR1 is SGDLS and CDR2 is YYNGEE in the germline V gene. V was pared by 3 bases and J by 9 bases, with 7 bases of the junction left unmatched. Sample treatment: randomized to nivolumab then ipilimumab (arm A) or the reverse (arm B). Assay: immunoSEQ multiplex PCR; the TCRdb copy retains only in-frame clones and omits some. The sample gives approximately 3,300 clones, about 15% of which show up once; about 25% is in the top ten. Comment on this clone: As yet, its antigen is unknown.

The sequence came from a human donor with melanoma. The sequences come from tumor tissue (inferred from file names), collected from a patient given nivolumab and ipilimumab in sequence. The rearrangement joins TRBV9 to TRBJ1-6, with TRBD1 matching 9 bases. The CDR3 spells CASSEYRGPVSPLHF. CDR3 nucleotides: TGTGCCAGCAGCGAATACAGGGGGCCGGTTTCACCCCTCCACTTT.